One sample yielded the 29 T cell receptor beta chains listed below, sequenced in a study of control samples from healthy donors and cancer patients (dated by TCRdb to between 2020 and 2021). Libraries were made using the immunoSEQ multiplex PCR assay. The table was pulled from immuneACCESS by TCRdb, which kept in-frame rearrangements only. Such tables lose some clones; where checked, under half of the loss comes from unresolved V genes, and the rest has no known cause. The sample yields 80,000 to 100,000 clones; around 90% were counted once. The top ten hold roughly an eighth of the sample. Source material: blood. Receptor source: a man aged 30 to 45 in good health.

Concerning this clone itself: A junction boundary mismatches the germline segment, possibly from a read error. V gene TRBV24-1 combines with J gene TRBJ2-2; 8 bases are shared with TRBD2. Germline CDR1 and CDR2: KGHDR and SFDVKD. CDR3 length equals 15 residues. The CDR3 DNA follows: TGTGCCACCAGTGCCAGCGGGAGTAACATCGGGGAGCTGTTTTTT. Translated: CATSASGSNIGELFF.

This clone was seen a few times. The chain links TRBV4-3 to TRBJ2-3, with D perhaps TRBD2 (6 bases). The V end lost 0 bases, the J end lost 2 bases, and 12 bases lay between the germline ends. CDR1 LGHNA and CDR2 YSLEER come from the germline V gene. CDR3 length: 16 amino acids. CDR3 amino acids: CASSQDLRGYTDTQYF. The CDR3 DNA reads TGCGCCAGCAGCCAAGATCTCCGGGGGTACACAGATACGCAGTATTTT.

A few counts support this clone. The rearrangement links TRBV7-2 to TRBJ2-4, with D perhaps TRBD1 (6 bases). CDR3 length: 17 amino acids. Trimming pared 0 bases from V and 7 bases from J, leaving 19 bases between. CDR1 is SGHTA and CDR2 is FQGNSA in the germline V gene. The CDR3 is CASSLARGDRWGNIQYF. CDR3 sequence (DNA): TGTGCCAGCAGCTTAGCTAGGGGCGACAGGTGGGGGAACATTCAGTACTTC.

This clone appeared many times. The CDR3 reads CASSLTMGTANYGYTF. DNA for the CDR3: TGTGCCAGCAGCTTAACCATGGGGACAGCTAACTATGGCTACACCTTC. The chain has TRBV7-9 and TRBJ1-2; 7 nucleotides align to TRBD1. V shed 2 bases and J 0 bases; nucleotides not matched to a gene: 6. CDR1 SEHNR and CDR2 FQNEAQ come from the germline V gene (reference sequence). The CDR3 loop spans 16 amino acids.

The rearrangement joins TRBV15 to TRBJ2-6; D is uncertain. CDR1 LNHNV and CDR2 YYDKDF come from the germline V gene (reference sequence). Trimming took 4 bases from V and 0 from J, leaving 25 bases between them. The CDR3 covers 21 residues. CDR3 coding DNA: TGTGCCACCAGCAATCCATGGGGTTCCCAAGCCCTCTTCTCTGGGGCCAACGTCCTGACTTTC. Amino acids: CATSNPWGSQALFSGANVLTF. Full variable domain (remainder filled in from reference TRBV15 and TRBJ2-6): DAMVIQNPRYQVTQFGKPVTLSCSQTLNHNVMYWYQQKSSQAPKLLFHYYDKDFNNEADTPDNFQSRRPNTSFCFLDIRSPGLGDTAMYLCATSNPWGSQALFSGANVLTFGAGSRLTVL.

The genes are TRBV20-1 and TRBJ2-7; D not resolved. CDR1 DFQATT and CDR2 SNEGSKA come from the germline V gene (reference sequence). V gave up 3 bases and J gave up 5 bases, with 8 bases separating them. CDR3 length equals 11 residues. CDR3 nucleotide sequence: TGCAGTGCTAGTTGGCTAGACGAGCAGTACTTC. Translated, it gives CSASWLDEQYF.

This rearrangement joins TRBV7-9 to TRBJ2-7; TRBD1 matches at 9 bases. The CDR3 consists of 14 residues. The trim removed 4 bases at V and 2 bases at J, leaving 3 bases unmatched. Germline CDR1 is SEHNR and CDR2 is FQNEAQ (reference sequence). The chain's CDR3 is CASSSGTGTYEQYF. CDR3 nucleotides: TGTGCCAGCAGCTCCGGGACAGGGACCTACGAGCAGTACTTC.

This clone was counted once. This sample also contains other DNA sequences that code for the same CDR3. This CDR3 is CASSPGTAQETQYF. The DNA of the CDR3 is TGTGCCAGCAGCCCAGGAACAGCCCAAGAGACCCAGTACTTC. This chain links TRBV7-9 with TRBJ2-5, with D unresolved. Germline-derived CDR1 and CDR2 are SEHNR and FQNEAQ (reference sequence). The CDR3 runs 14 residues. V lost 5 bases and J 1 base, leaving 11 bases between the germline ends.

This chain joins TRBV27 and TRBJ2-2; TRBD1 or TRBD2 may be the D gene (5 bases each). The CDR3 loop spans 13 amino acids. Looked up from germline, CDR1 is MNHEY and CDR2 is SMNVEV (reference sequence). Trimming removed 6 bases from V and 7 bases from J, with 12 bases in between. Here the CDR3 reads CASRGVGVGELFF. CDR3 nucleotides: TGTGCCAGCAGGGGGGTGGGGGTCGGGGAGCTGTTTTTT.

The gene calls are TRBV5-6 and TRBJ1-1, with 8 bases that match TRBD1. CDR3 size: 14 residues. The germline V gene encodes CDR1 SGHDT and CDR2 YYEEEE. J gave up 1 base and V 4 bases, and 3 bases lay outside the gene matches. CDR3 in amino acids: CASSDDRGNTEAFF. CDR3 nucleotide sequence: TGTGCCAGCAGCGACGACAGGGGGAACACTGAAGCTTTCTTT. The full variable domain, in which reference TRBV5-6 and TRBJ1-1 provide the parts outside the CDR3, is DAGVTQSPTHLIKTRGQQVTLRCSPKSGHDTVSWYQQALGQGPQFIFQYYEEEERQRGNFPDRFSGHQFPNYSSELNVNALLLGDSALYLCASSDDRGNTEAFFGQGTRLTVV.

This clone was seen just once. The chain uses TRBV7-3 and TRBJ1-2, with D uncertain. CDR1 is SGHTA and CDR2 is FQGTGA in the germline V gene. This CDR3 has 15 residues. Trimming took 5 bases from V and 7 from J, leaving 20 bases between them. The CDR3 is CASSLLPGPVSGYTF. Written as DNA, the CDR3 is TGTGCCAGCAGCCTCTTACCAGGACCCGTTTCTGGCTACACCTTC.

The chain links TRBV10-3 to TRBJ2-7; possible D gene TRBD1, 6 bases. From germline, CDR1 is ENHRY and CDR2 SYGVKD. There are 14 residues in the CDR3. V shed 2 bases and J shed 5 bases, with 13 bases lying between them. The CDR3 nucleotides read TGTGCCATCAGTGAGAGGGGGAGCCGGAACGAGCAGTACTTC. This gives the protein CAISERGSRNEQYF.

The J gene is TRBJ2-7, the V gene TRBV7-9; no firm D call. V was cut by 1 base and J by 2 bases, with 3 bases left in between. The V gene's germline CDR1 is SEHNR and CDR2 FQNEAQ (reference sequence). The CDR3 runs 12 residues. The CDR3 sequence: CASSLDTYEQYF. For the CDR3, the DNA is TGTGCCAGCAGCTTAGATACCTACGAGCAGTACTTC.

In DNA form, the CDR3 reads TGTGCCAGCAGCTCAAATCTTAGACGTGAAGCTTTCTTT. Residues: CASSSNLRREAFF. This chain joins TRBV7-2 and TRBJ1-1; D is unresolved. The length of the CDR3 is 13 residues. Looked up from germline, CDR1 is SGHTA and CDR2 is FQGNSA. Trimming removed 4 bases at V and 7 bases at J, with 13 bases between.

This chain links TRBV9 with TRBJ2-2; D not certain. Germline V gene lookup returns CDR1 SGDLS and CDR2 YYNGEE. CDR3 length: 13 amino acids. Trimming stripped 1 base from V and 7 bases from J, with 8 bases between. The CDR3 DNA reads as TGTGCCAGCAGCGTATATTTGGGCGGGGAGCTGTTTTTT. Its protein is CASSVYLGGELFF.

The CDR3 here is CASSTGQGYEQYF. The CDR3 DNA follows: TGTGCCAGCAGCACGGGACAGGGGTACGAGCAGTACTTC. This chain links TRBV7-3 with TRBJ2-7, with 10 bases fitting TRBD1. The length of the CDR3 is 13 residues. Trimming at V came to 5 bases and at J to 4 bases, leaving 2 bases not matched to a gene. Germline CDR1 reads SGHTA; CDR2 reads FQGTGA.

The rearrangement joins TRBV11-2 to TRBJ1-1, with a tentative D call TRBD1 (6 bases). The CDR3 has 15 amino acids. The germline V gene has CDR1 SGHAT and CDR2 FQNNGV. Trimming took off 1 base at V and 2 bases at J, with 11 bases between the two ends. CDR3 in amino acids: CASSLAGHLNTEAFF. CDR3 sequence (DNA): TGTGCCAGCAGCTTAGCGGGACACCTTAACACTGAAGCTTTCTTT.

The gene calls are TRBV19 and TRBJ2-1; 10 bases fit TRBD2. Germline lookup yields CDR1 LNHDA and CDR2 SQIVND (reference sequence). This CDR3 comprises 17 residues. Trimming removed 3 bases from V and 2 bases from J; junction bases left unmatched: 7. CDR3 region: CASSIASGRFAYNEQFF. DNA for the CDR3: TGTGCCAGTAGTATCGCTAGCGGGAGATTCGCCTACAATGAGCAGTTCTTC.

The J gene is TRBJ2-1, the V gene TRBV6-1; 12 bases map to TRBD2. CDR1 and CDR2 (germline): MNHNS, SASEGT. The CDR3 runs 21 residues. V was clipped by 2 bases and J by 0 bases; unmatched bases: 14. CDR3 in amino acids: CASSEYSTSGGTLSSYNEQFF. CDR3 in DNA: TGTGCCAGCAGTGAATATAGTACTAGCGGGGGGACCCTGAGCTCCTACAATGAGCAGTTCTTC.

This clone was detected a few times. This sequence joins TRBV30 and TRBJ1-3; no clear D. With 3 bases removed from V and 1 base from J, the gap between germline ends came to 10 bases. Germline V lookup: CDR1 GTSNPN, CDR2 SVGIG (reference sequence). There are 14 residues in the CDR3. CDR3 in amino acids: CAWSVGQSGNTIYF. The CDR3 DNA follows: TGTGCCTGGAGCGTCGGCCAATCTGGAAACACCATATATTTT.

The rearrangement links TRBV27 to TRBJ1-1, with D possibly TRBD1 on 5 matching bases. With 5 bases removed from V and 3 bases from J, the gap between germline ends came to 22 bases. Germline V gives CDR1 MNHEY, CDR2 SMNVEV (reference sequence). The CDR3 runs to 17 residues. Here the CDR3 reads CASSHEYTGRGDTEAFF. DNA of the CDR3: TGTGCCAGCAGTCATGAGTACACGGGGAGGGGTGACACTGAAGCTTTCTTT.

This chain joins TRBV5-1 and TRBJ1-6; D is possibly TRBD1 (6 bases). CDR1 and CDR2 from the germline V gene are SGHRS and YFSETQ. The length of the CDR3 is 14 residues. V lost 1 base and J lost 5, with 7 bases in between. CDR3 protein: CASSLPGDNSPLHF. The CDR3 DNA follows: TGCGCCAGCAGCTTGCCAGGGGATAATTCACCCCTCCACTTT.

This chain joins TRBV2 and TRBJ1-5; D gene unclear. The CDR3 length is 14 residues. Per germline, CDR1 SNHLY and CDR2 FYNNEI. Trimming cost V 2 bases and J 0 bases, with 5 bases left between them. CDR3 sequence: CASSEQYSNQPQHF. CDR3 nucleotides: TGTGCCAGCAGTGAACAGTATAGCAATCAGCCCCAGCATTTT.

The rearrangement uses TRBV19 and TRBJ1-2; perhaps TRBD1 as D (6 bases). CDR1 LNHDA and CDR2 SQIVND come from the germline V gene (reference sequence). This CDR3 spans 13 amino acids. Trimming pared 7 bases from V and 5 bases from J, leaving 14 bases between. The CDR3 DNA is TGTGCCAGTACCGCATCGACAGGATATGGCTACACCTTC. Protein sequence: CASTASTGYGYTF.

V and J are TRBV27 and TRBJ1-4; no clear D gene. The CDR3 consists of 14 residues. The V and J ends lost 2 bases and 8 bases respectively, with 12 bases between them. Germline CDR1 and CDR2: MNHEY and SMNVEV (reference sequence). As DNA, the CDR3 is TGTGCCAGCAGTTTAAACCGGGGTGAAGAAAAACTGTTTTTT. Protein product: CASSLNRGEEKLFF.

This chain joins TRBV27 and TRBJ2-7, with a tentative D call TRBD1 (5 bases). Trimming took 8 bases from V and 1 from J, leaving 21 bases between them. The CDR3 totals 16 residues. Germline assignment: CDR1 MNHEY and CDR2 SMNVEV (reference sequence). CDR3 protein: CASRPTGRVVSYEQYF. The DNA of the CDR3 is TGTGCCAGCCGTCCCACTGGCAGGGTGGTTTCCTACGAGCAGTACTTC.

The chain carries TRBV27 and TRBJ2-1; 7 nucleotides line up with TRBD2. Trimming removed 5 bases from V and 8 bases from J; junction bases left unmatched: 9. CDR1 and CDR2 from the germline V gene are MNHEY and SMNVEV (reference sequence). The CDR3 contains 14 residues. The CDR3 region is CASSPGGSWDEQFF. CDR3 coding DNA: TGTGCCAGCAGTCCAGGCGGGAGTTGGGATGAGCAGTTCTTC.

The chain couples TRBV5-4 to TRBJ1-3; no clear D. Germline CDR1 and CDR2: SGHNT and YYREEE (reference sequence). This CDR3 spans 16 amino acids. With 4 bases removed from V and 0 bases from J, the gap between germline ends came to 14 bases. The CDR3 nucleotides are TGTGCCAGCAGCCCAAAGGACCCCAACTCTGGAAACACCATATATTTT. Amino acid sequence: CASSPKDPNSGNTIYF.

This rearrangement joins TRBV7-7 to TRBJ2-3; TRBD1 agrees at 7 bases. Trimming took 5 bases from V and 4 from J; bases not matched to a gene: 6. The germline V gene encodes CDR1 SSHAT and CDR2 FNYEAQ (reference sequence). The CDR3 consists of 14 residues. CDR3 residues: CASSARTGADTQYF. For the CDR3, the DNA is TGTGCCAGCAGCGCCCGAACAGGGGCAGATACGCAGTATTTT.